The 13 T cell receptor beta chains below come from one sample, sequenced in a study of T cells in women clearing cervical HPV infection. Only in-frame clones appear in the TCRdb table, and some are missing; sequencing was by immunoSEQ multiplex PCR. This repertoire includes 20,000 to 30,000 clones. Sequenced material: blood buffy coat. The receptor set was obtained from a woman aged 18-69 years with a cervical HPV16 infection that either progressed to CIN3+ or cleared (not recorded which).

A note on this clone: The CDR3 goes on 3 residues after the read ends, and that part is filled in from the germline J gene. V is TRBV29-1 and J is TRBJ1-4; 10 bases agree with TRBD1. Germline-derived CDR1 and CDR2 are SQVTM and ANQGSEA. The CDR3 length is 15 residues. The CDR3 bases that were read are TGCAGCGCCCTGGAGGTTGGGACAGGGGTTTCACCA. Its protein product is CSALEVGTGVSP. The whole CDR3 sequence reads CSALEVGTGVSPLFF.

For this clone: The read comes to an end 3 residues before the CDR3 does, leaving the germline J gene to fill in the end. J is TRBJ1-4 and V is TRBV5-8; D remains ambiguous. CDR1 and CDR2 from the germline V gene are SGHTS and YDEGEE. Trimming shortened V by 3 bases and J by 3 bases, and 12 bases separated the two germline ends. The CDR3 is 15 amino acids. CDR3 DNA, as far as it was read: TGTGCCAGCAGCTCGTACAGAGATCCTAATGAAAAA. It is translated as CASSSYRDPNEK. The full CDR3 protein is CASSSYRDPNEKLFF.

In the case of this clone: The read is 3 residues too short to cover the CDR3 end, so that end is filled in from the germline J gene. The chain combines TRBV7-6 with TRBJ2-1, with 11 positions matching TRBD2. Germline CDR1 is SGHVS and CDR2 is FNYEAQ. The CDR3 totals 15 residues. Losses at the gene ends were 5 bases for V and 7 bases for J; bases not matched to a gene: 7. The CDR3 region is CASSHPSSGGNEQFF. The CDR3 bases that were read are TGTGCCAGCAGCCATCCCTCTAGCGGGGGGAATGAG.

Comment on this clone: Read coverage stops 3 residues before the CDR3 terminus; the germline J gene supplies the remainder. The J gene is TRBJ1-2, the V gene TRBV7-2; maybe TRBD1 (5 bases). The germline V gene has CDR1 SGHTA and CDR2 FQGNSA. The CDR3 has 15 residues. The covered CDR3 bases are TGTGCCAGCAGCTTATCTAGCGGGACTTACAATGAC. This codes for CASSLSSGTYND. The CDR3 in its entirety is CASSLSSGTYNDYTF.

As concerns this clone: The CDR3 end is not reached by the read, which stops 3 residues before it; the germline J gene fills it in. This CDR3 is also generated by other DNA sequences in the sample. This chain joins TRBV20-1 and TRBJ2-3, with 10 bases that match TRBD2. J was trimmed by 1 base and V by 6 bases; bases with no gene match: 4. The CDR3 length is 14 residues. The germline V gene encodes CDR1 DFQATT and CDR2 SNEGSKA (reference sequence). The part of the CDR3 DNA that was read is TGCAGTGCCCGTACTAGCGGGGGCACAGATACG. This gives the protein CSARTSGGTDT. The CDR3 reads in full as CSARTSGGTDTQYF.

Note on this clone: Read data end 3 residues before the CDR3 end; the end is taken from the germline J gene. This sequence joins TRBV7-9 and TRBJ2-1, with a weak D call TRBD1 (6 bases). This CDR3 region has 15 residues. Trimming stripped 1 base from V and 7 bases from J, with 14 bases between. Germline CDR1 is SEHNR and CDR2 is FQNEAQ (reference sequence). This CDR3 is CASSLVQGHWNEQFF. The covered CDR3 bases are TGTGCCAGCAGCTTAGTCCAGGGGCACTGGAATGAG.

Note on this clone: The sequenced fragment ends 3 residues before the CDR3 boundary, so the rest is inferred from the germline J gene. The chain links TRBV4-2 to TRBJ2-2; 13 bases map to TRBD2. Trimming took 4 bases from V and 2 from J; bases not matched to a gene: 4. Germline V gives CDR1 LGHNA, CDR2 YNFKEQ. The CDR3 sequence is 17 residues long. This CDR3 reads CASSPTSGGLNTGELFF. The covered CDR3 bases are TGTGCCAGCAGCCCGACTAGCGGGGGGCTTAACACCGGGGAG.

Notes on this clone: The read ends 3 residues before the CDR3 terminus; that terminus is restored from the germline J gene. The chain carries TRBV19 and TRBJ1-2, with 8 bases matching TRBD1. The CDR3 sequence is 12 residues long. The germline V gene encodes CDR1 LNHDA and CDR2 SQIVND (reference sequence). Incomplete CDR3 DNA: TGTGCCAGCGCCGACAGGGGCTACGAC. Its protein is CASADRGYD. The CDR3 in full is CASADRGYDYTF.

On this clone: The read stops 3 residues short of the end of the CDR3; the missing end is completed from the germline J gene. The chain recombines TRBV20-1 with TRBJ2-7; TRBD2 agrees at 13 bases. The CDR3 is made up of 15 amino acids. Germline V lookup: CDR1 DFQATT, CDR2 SNEGSKA (reference sequence). V gave up 6 bases and J gave up 4 bases; unmatched junction bases: 9. CDR3 DNA (partial): TGCAGTGCCCCCGGACTAGCGGGAGTTTTTTACGAG. Translating gives CSAPGLAGVFYE. The entire CDR3 protein reads CSAPGLAGVFYEQYF.

With regard to this clone: Sequencing ends 3 residues short of the CDR3 end; the germline J gene provides the rest. The V and J genes are TRBV7-9 and TRBJ1-1, with D possibly being TRBD1 (5 bases). V gave up 5 bases and J gave up 3 bases, with 16 bases separating them. Germline V CDR1 and CDR2: SEHNR, FQNEAQ (reference sequence). The CDR3 has 15 amino acids. The CDR3 spells CASSLSSGGYTEAFF. CDR3 DNA (partial): TGTGCCAGCAGCCTATCGTCCGGGGGGTACACTGAA. Drawing the rest from reference TRBV7-9 and TRBJ1-1, the complete variable domain is DTGVSQNPRHKITKRGQNVTFRCDPISEHNRLYWYRQTLGQGPEFLTYFQNEAQLEKSRLLSDRFSAERPKGSFSTLEIQRTEQGDSAMYLCASSLSSGGYTEAFFGQGTRLTVV.

Comment on this clone: The read finishes 3 residues shy of the CDR3 end, and the germline J gene is used to complete it. The genes are TRBV18 and TRBJ1-1; D may be TRBD1 (5 bases). V lost 3 bases and J 7 bases, leaving 24 bases between the germline ends. CDR1 and CDR2 from the germline V gene are KGHSH and LQKENI. This CDR3 spans 17 amino acids. The CDR3 DNA, read in part, is TGTGCCAGCTCACCCGTTCAGGGCAGGGCAACTTTGGGTGAA. Its protein is CASSPVQGRATLGE. In full, the CDR3 reads CASSPVQGRATLGEAFF.

As regards this clone: Coverage ceases 3 residues before the CDR3 finishes, and the germline J gene fills in the end. This chain joins TRBV28 and TRBJ2-3; tentatively, D is TRBD1 (5 bases). This CDR3 has 14 amino acids. V shed 6 bases and J shed 4 bases, with 14 bases lying between them. Germline loops: CDR1 MDHEN, CDR2 SYDVKM. The chain's CDR3 is CASSTSQGPDTQYF. Incomplete CDR3 DNA: TGTGCCAGCAGCACATCCCAGGGTCCAGATACG.

This clone counts as medium-sized by frequency. The CDR3 here is CATTGSLSSYEQYF. Incomplete CDR3 DNA: TGTGCCACTACCGGGTCCTTAAGCTCCTACGAG. The J gene is TRBJ2-7, the V gene TRBV7-9; D is unclear. The read ends 3 residues early relative to the CDR3; the germline J gene fills the gap. The germline CDR1 and CDR2 sequences are SEHNR and FQNEAQ (reference sequence). The germline V and J ends were trimmed by 10 bases and 0 bases, with 16 bases remaining between them. This CDR3 has 14 amino acids.